This T cell receptor beta chain was identified in a study of cytomegalovirus exposure and HLA in healthy donors. The PCR had 60 Vbeta and 13 Jbeta primers. The authors' processing: An analysis that came later counted 77 million or so unique TCR beta chains, approximately 10 million shared. Profiled with immunoSEQ multiplex PCR; TCRdb holds only in-frame clones, not every one. D and trimming were read from the DNA, whereas the V and J calls and clone size are those reported in that table. The sample shows under 150,000 clones, about 68% of them seen only once. This CDR3 spans 12 amino acids. Trimming took 6 bases from V and 7 from J, leaving 15 bases between them. CDR1 GTSNPN and CDR2 SVGIG come from the germline V gene (reference sequence).

The sequenced sample was PBMCs. This chain connects TRBV30 to TRBJ1-1, with D tentatively TRBD1 (6 bases). The source is a woman between 35 and 50 years old in good health and CMV-seropositive. Here the CDR3 DNA reads TGTGCCTGTACTCCCAGGGGTCGTGAAGCTTTCTTT. Its protein is CACTPRGREAFF.